This entry features one T cell receptor (beta chain) sequence. The data originate from a study of blood T cell repertoires in COVID-19. TCRdb's copy holds only in-frame clones and misses some; the assay was immunoSEQ multiplex PCR. The top ten clones hold under 3.5% of a sample with more than 85,000 clones, 89% of them seen once. The CDR3 is made up of 15 amino acids. CDR1 is MDHEN and CDR2 is SYDVKM in the germline V gene. Trimming cost V 4 bases and J 2 bases, with 13 bases left between them. Input material: peripheral blood. The rearrangement joins TRBV28 to TRBJ2-3, with D possibly being TRBD2 (6 bases). The TCR comes from a woman in her seventies with acute or convalescent COVID-19. This CDR3 is CASSSWGEDTDTQYF. The CDR3 DNA sequence: TGTGCCAGCAGTTCCTGGGGGGAAGACACAGATACGCAGTATTTT.